This T cell receptor beta chain originates from a study of blood T cell repertoires in COVID-19. Study overall: Specimens from acute and convalescent COVID-19 originated in the United States, Italy and Spain. The cDNA or gDNA used as material had been derived from T cells, B-cell-depleted T cells, or PBMCs.

As handled by the study authors: Reference gene primer amplification gave estimated nucleated cell counts. Some clones are missing from TCRdb's copy, which holds only in-frame ones; the method was immunoSEQ multiplex PCR. For V, J and clone size, that table is used; D and trimming come from the DNA. The data show 150,000 to 180,000 clones, more than 80% seen once. The trim removed 0 bases at V and 5 bases at J, leaving 21 bases unmatched. The CDR3 runs to 20 residues. Germline CDR1 is MGHRA and CDR2 is YSYEKL. Sample: peripheral blood. V usage is TRBV4-1 and J usage is TRBJ2-5; the match to TRBD1 covers 7 bases. This clonotype originated in a woman between 35 and 50 years old with acute or convalescent COVID-19. CDR3 region: CASSQDRQTGSHMVGETQYF. In DNA, the CDR3 is TGCGCCAGCAGCCAAGATAGGCAGACAGGGTCCCACATGGTGGGGGAGACCCAGTACTTC.